Below are 21 T cell receptor beta chains sequenced from a single sample in a study of T cells after yellow fever vaccination. TCRdb redid the calling of the 5' RACE reads with MiXCR, one entry per CDR3 protein. The table includes some 220,000 distinct CDR3 sequences, approximately 3.2% detected once. Sequencing used CD4+ T cells sorted from PBMCs, obtained 10 days after the yellow fever booster vaccination. All receptors derive from a man aged 18 to 30 who received the YFV17D yellow fever vaccine.

This chain links TRBV7-6 with TRBJ2-7; perhaps TRBD1 as D (6 bases). CDR3 length: 14 residues. The V and J ends lost 4 bases and 0 bases respectively, with 10 bases between them. Looked up from germline, CDR1 is SGHVS and CDR2 is FNYEAQ. This CDR3 reads CASSSDRSSYEQYV. The CDR3 nucleotides are TGTGCCAGCAGCTCCGACAGGAGCTCCTACGAGCAGTACGTC.

This clonotype has at least ten counts. The rearrangement joins TRBV29-1 to TRBJ2-1, with 14 bases matching TRBD2. Trimming removed 5 bases from V and 5 bases from J; junction bases left unmatched: 8. CDR1 SQVTM and CDR2 ANQGSEA come from the germline V gene. CDR3 length: 16 residues. CDR3 residues: CSVFRTSGGSHNEQFF. The DNA for the CDR3 is TGCAGCGTTTTTCGGACTAGCGGGGGGTCCCACAATGAGCAGTTCTTC.

This clonotype occurred a few times. The CDR3 reads CASSIGGVGTGELFF. DNA of the CDR3: TGTGCCAGTAGTATCGGAGGGGTAGGGACCGGGGAGCTGTTTTTT. The genes are TRBV19 and TRBJ2-2; tentatively, D is TRBD2 (6 bases). The V end was cut by 3 bases, the J end by 5 bases, with 13 bases between. Germline CDR1 and CDR2: LNHDA and SQIVND (reference sequence). The CDR3 is 15 residues long.

The rearrangement links TRBV7-2 to TRBJ2-1, with D perhaps matching TRBD1 (5 bases). The CDR3 contains 14 residues. Trimming left V 1 base short and J 9 bases short, with 13 bases between. Germline V gives CDR1 SGHTA, CDR2 FQGNSA. CDR3 region: CASSLDRGKGEQFF. The CDR3 coding sequence is TGTGCCAGCAGCTTAGATAGGGGTAAGGGTGAGCAGTTCTTC.

This clonotype occurred many times. V gene TRBV5-1 combines with J gene TRBJ1-6; D is ambiguous. The CDR3 covers 15 residues. Trimming removed 4 bases from V and 10 bases from J, with 18 bases in between. Germline CDR1 SGHRS, CDR2 YFSETQ. The CDR3 is CASSIGFGDGSPLHF. CDR3 nucleotide sequence: TGCGCCAGCAGCATTGGTTTTGGGGATGGGTCACCCCTCCACTTT.

This clonotype was detected ten times or more. The chain employs TRBV19 and TRBJ1-1; TRBD1 matches 7 bases. The V and J ends lost 11 bases and 2 bases, in that order; junction bases with no gene match: 8. The CDR3 extends over 13 amino acids. Germline V lookup: CDR1 LNHDA, CDR2 SQIVND (reference sequence). The CDR3 DNA reads TGTGCCGTACGGGACAGACCTAACACTGAAGCTTTCTTT. Translating it yields CAVRDRPNTEAFF.

This clonotype occurred many times. The rearrangement uses TRBV10-2 and TRBJ2-4; a possible D gene is TRBD2 (5 bases). CDR3 length: 17 residues. V was pared by 5 bases and J by 0 bases, with 17 bases between. Germline values: CDR1 WSHSY, CDR2 SAAADI. In nucleotides, the CDR3 is TGCGCCAGCAGTAAGAGCCTCATAGGACTAGCCAAAAACATTCAGTACTTC. It specifies CASSKSLIGLAKNIQYF.

This clonotype has a count of ten or more. V usage is TRBV5-1 and J usage is TRBJ1-4, with D unresolved. The CDR3 spans 14 residues. Trimming shortened V by 5 bases and J by 8 bases, and 16 bases separated the two germline ends. Germline lookup yields CDR1 SGHRS and CDR2 YFSETQ. Here the CDR3 DNA reads TGCGCCAGCAGTAGCCGGCCCGTACGGGAAAAACTGTTTTTT. It translates to CASSSRPVREKLFF.

This clonotype was observed many times. This chain uses TRBV12-3 or TRBV12-4 with TRBJ2-5; no definite D call. CDR3 length equals 12 residues. V was pared by 3 bases and J by 3 bases, with 5 bases between. The CDR3 here is CASSFLEETQYF. The CDR3 DNA sequence: TGTGCCAGCAGTTTTCTGGAAGAGACCCAGTACTTC.

The sample holds many counts of this clonotype. The chain joins TRBV20-1 to TRBJ1-5; TRBD1 aligns across 7 bases. V was pared by 6 bases and J by 4 bases, with 9 bases of the junction left unmatched. CDR3 length: 14 residues. Per germline, CDR1 DFQATT and CDR2 SNEGSKA (reference sequence). In DNA form, the CDR3 reads TGCAGTGCCAGCAAGACAGGGTATAATCAGCCCCAGCATTTT. It is translated as CSASKTGYNQPQHF.

Ten or more counts support this clonotype. The J gene is TRBJ1-2, the V gene TRBV25-1; 7 bases match TRBD1. Trimming at V came to 2 bases and at J to 10 bases, leaving 13 bases not matched to a gene. The CDR3 is 15 residues long. Germline values: CDR1 MGHDK, CDR2 SYGVNS. In DNA, the CDR3 is TGTGCCAGCAGTGAAATGTTTCGACAGGGAAAGGTCTACACCTTC. It specifies CASSEMFRQGKVYTF.

The sample holds many counts of this clonotype. The J gene is TRBJ2-1, the V gene TRBV20-1; 7 bases line up with TRBD2. The germline CDR1 and CDR2 sequences are DFQATT and SNEGSKA (reference sequence). Unmatched junction bases numbered 12, after V lost 2 bases and J lost 8 bases. The CDR3 sequence is 15 residues long. CDR3 nucleotide sequence: TGCAGTGCTAGACACGGACTAGAGGGGAAGCATGAGCAGTTCTTC. This translates into CSARHGLEGKHEQFF.

This clonotype was picked up a small number of times. The V and J genes are TRBV11-3 and TRBJ2-7, with 8 nucleotides matching TRBD2. This CDR3 spans 15 amino acids. In germline, CDR1 is SGHNT, CDR2 YENEEA. V lost 5 bases and J lost 3; bases outside the gene matches: 9. The CDR3 here is CASSPGGAAGYEQYF. The CDR3 DNA reads as TGTGCCAGCAGCCCGGGGGGGGCTGCTGGCTACGAGCAGTACTTC. Together with reference TRBV11-3 and TRBJ2-7, the CDR3 gives the full variable domain: EAGVVQSPRYKIIEKKQPVAFWCNPISGHNTLYWYLQNLGQGPELLIRYENEEAVDDSQLPKDRFSAERLKGVDSTLKIQPAELGDSAVYLCASSPGGAAGYEQYFGPGTRLTVT.

This clonotype came up a few times. This chain links TRBV6-4 with TRBJ2-5; 12 nucleotides agree with TRBD2. The CDR3 extends over 15 amino acids. CDR1 and CDR2 from the germline V gene are MRHNA and SNTAGT. J gave up 5 bases and V 7 bases, and 8 bases lay outside the gene matches. The CDR3, as DNA: TGTGCCAGCAAGAAAGGGACTAGCGGGCCGGAGACCCAGTACTTC. As protein: CASKKGTSGPETQYF.

The chain employs TRBV6-5 and TRBJ2-7; D is perhaps TRBD1 (6 bases). V was clipped by 6 bases and J by 3 bases, with 12 bases between them. The germline V gene encodes CDR1 MNHEY and CDR2 SVGAGI. The CDR3 contains 13 residues. The CDR3 DNA is TGTGCCAGCAGACAAGGACAGAACTACGAGCAGTACTTC. It is translated as CASRQGQNYEQYF.

This clonotype came up many times. V gene TRBV12-3 or TRBV12-4 combines with J gene TRBJ2-1; D call uncertain. The CDR3 covers 14 residues. Trimming took off 5 bases at V and 4 bases at J, with 12 bases between the two ends. CDR3 bases: TGTGCCAGCAGTCCGGACGGGCGATACAATGAGCAGTTCTTC. This translates into CASSPDGRYNEQFF.

In its sample, this clonotype was seen many times. The CDR3 sequence: CASRRGQGAGYTF. CDR3 sequence (DNA): TGTGCCAGCAGAAGGGGACAGGGGGCTGGCTACACCTTC. The J gene is TRBJ1-2, the V gene TRBV6-5; 12 bases line up with TRBD1. V trimming: 6 bases; J trimming: 7 bases; junction bases outside the gene matches: 3. The CDR3 has 13 amino acids. CDR1 and CDR2 (germline): MNHEY, SVGAGI.

Many counts were recorded for this clonotype. The V and J genes are TRBV7-7 and TRBJ2-1; 13 bases align to TRBD2. Looked up from germline, CDR1 is SSHAT and CDR2 is FNYEAQ (reference sequence). The CDR3 is 15 residues long. J gave up 6 bases and V 5 bases, and 4 bases lay outside the gene matches. The CDR3 DNA sequence: TGTGCCAGCAGCCCCCGGACTAGCGGGGGCAATGAGCAGTTCTTC. Protein product: CASSPRTSGGNEQFF.

This clonotype showed up just a few times. The V call is TRBV7-2, the J call TRBJ2-1, with 8 bases matching TRBD1. The CDR3 covers 16 residues. Germline lookup yields CDR1 SGHTA and CDR2 FQGNSA. Trimming cost V 5 bases and J 0 bases; bases outside gene matches: 6. The CDR3 DNA is TGTGCCAGCAGCCCCCGGACAGGGAGCTCCTACAATGAGCAGTTCTTC. This sequence encodes CASSPRTGSSYNEQFF.

The V call is TRBV6-5, the J call TRBJ1-5; TRBD1 is a possible D gene (5 bases). CDR3 length: 18 residues. Trimming pared 3 bases from V and 2 bases from J, leaving 20 bases between. Germline lookup yields CDR1 MNHEY and CDR2 SVGAGI. The DNA of the CDR3 is TGTGCCAGCAGTTATGACCACGGGGACCCTGGGGGCAATCAGCCCCAGCATTTT. This sequence encodes CASSYDHGDPGGNQPQHF.

This clonotype was observed once. The V call is TRBV5-4, the J call TRBJ2-2; maybe TRBD1 (5 bases). This CDR3 has 17 residues. Trimming shortened V by 0 bases and J by 4 bases, and 16 bases separated the two germline ends. The germline CDR1 and CDR2 sequences are SGHNT and YYREEE (reference sequence). CDR3: CASSLGQGAPSTGELFF. The DNA for the CDR3 is TGTGCCAGCAGCTTGGGACAAGGGGCGCCGAGCACCGGGGAGCTGTTTTTT.